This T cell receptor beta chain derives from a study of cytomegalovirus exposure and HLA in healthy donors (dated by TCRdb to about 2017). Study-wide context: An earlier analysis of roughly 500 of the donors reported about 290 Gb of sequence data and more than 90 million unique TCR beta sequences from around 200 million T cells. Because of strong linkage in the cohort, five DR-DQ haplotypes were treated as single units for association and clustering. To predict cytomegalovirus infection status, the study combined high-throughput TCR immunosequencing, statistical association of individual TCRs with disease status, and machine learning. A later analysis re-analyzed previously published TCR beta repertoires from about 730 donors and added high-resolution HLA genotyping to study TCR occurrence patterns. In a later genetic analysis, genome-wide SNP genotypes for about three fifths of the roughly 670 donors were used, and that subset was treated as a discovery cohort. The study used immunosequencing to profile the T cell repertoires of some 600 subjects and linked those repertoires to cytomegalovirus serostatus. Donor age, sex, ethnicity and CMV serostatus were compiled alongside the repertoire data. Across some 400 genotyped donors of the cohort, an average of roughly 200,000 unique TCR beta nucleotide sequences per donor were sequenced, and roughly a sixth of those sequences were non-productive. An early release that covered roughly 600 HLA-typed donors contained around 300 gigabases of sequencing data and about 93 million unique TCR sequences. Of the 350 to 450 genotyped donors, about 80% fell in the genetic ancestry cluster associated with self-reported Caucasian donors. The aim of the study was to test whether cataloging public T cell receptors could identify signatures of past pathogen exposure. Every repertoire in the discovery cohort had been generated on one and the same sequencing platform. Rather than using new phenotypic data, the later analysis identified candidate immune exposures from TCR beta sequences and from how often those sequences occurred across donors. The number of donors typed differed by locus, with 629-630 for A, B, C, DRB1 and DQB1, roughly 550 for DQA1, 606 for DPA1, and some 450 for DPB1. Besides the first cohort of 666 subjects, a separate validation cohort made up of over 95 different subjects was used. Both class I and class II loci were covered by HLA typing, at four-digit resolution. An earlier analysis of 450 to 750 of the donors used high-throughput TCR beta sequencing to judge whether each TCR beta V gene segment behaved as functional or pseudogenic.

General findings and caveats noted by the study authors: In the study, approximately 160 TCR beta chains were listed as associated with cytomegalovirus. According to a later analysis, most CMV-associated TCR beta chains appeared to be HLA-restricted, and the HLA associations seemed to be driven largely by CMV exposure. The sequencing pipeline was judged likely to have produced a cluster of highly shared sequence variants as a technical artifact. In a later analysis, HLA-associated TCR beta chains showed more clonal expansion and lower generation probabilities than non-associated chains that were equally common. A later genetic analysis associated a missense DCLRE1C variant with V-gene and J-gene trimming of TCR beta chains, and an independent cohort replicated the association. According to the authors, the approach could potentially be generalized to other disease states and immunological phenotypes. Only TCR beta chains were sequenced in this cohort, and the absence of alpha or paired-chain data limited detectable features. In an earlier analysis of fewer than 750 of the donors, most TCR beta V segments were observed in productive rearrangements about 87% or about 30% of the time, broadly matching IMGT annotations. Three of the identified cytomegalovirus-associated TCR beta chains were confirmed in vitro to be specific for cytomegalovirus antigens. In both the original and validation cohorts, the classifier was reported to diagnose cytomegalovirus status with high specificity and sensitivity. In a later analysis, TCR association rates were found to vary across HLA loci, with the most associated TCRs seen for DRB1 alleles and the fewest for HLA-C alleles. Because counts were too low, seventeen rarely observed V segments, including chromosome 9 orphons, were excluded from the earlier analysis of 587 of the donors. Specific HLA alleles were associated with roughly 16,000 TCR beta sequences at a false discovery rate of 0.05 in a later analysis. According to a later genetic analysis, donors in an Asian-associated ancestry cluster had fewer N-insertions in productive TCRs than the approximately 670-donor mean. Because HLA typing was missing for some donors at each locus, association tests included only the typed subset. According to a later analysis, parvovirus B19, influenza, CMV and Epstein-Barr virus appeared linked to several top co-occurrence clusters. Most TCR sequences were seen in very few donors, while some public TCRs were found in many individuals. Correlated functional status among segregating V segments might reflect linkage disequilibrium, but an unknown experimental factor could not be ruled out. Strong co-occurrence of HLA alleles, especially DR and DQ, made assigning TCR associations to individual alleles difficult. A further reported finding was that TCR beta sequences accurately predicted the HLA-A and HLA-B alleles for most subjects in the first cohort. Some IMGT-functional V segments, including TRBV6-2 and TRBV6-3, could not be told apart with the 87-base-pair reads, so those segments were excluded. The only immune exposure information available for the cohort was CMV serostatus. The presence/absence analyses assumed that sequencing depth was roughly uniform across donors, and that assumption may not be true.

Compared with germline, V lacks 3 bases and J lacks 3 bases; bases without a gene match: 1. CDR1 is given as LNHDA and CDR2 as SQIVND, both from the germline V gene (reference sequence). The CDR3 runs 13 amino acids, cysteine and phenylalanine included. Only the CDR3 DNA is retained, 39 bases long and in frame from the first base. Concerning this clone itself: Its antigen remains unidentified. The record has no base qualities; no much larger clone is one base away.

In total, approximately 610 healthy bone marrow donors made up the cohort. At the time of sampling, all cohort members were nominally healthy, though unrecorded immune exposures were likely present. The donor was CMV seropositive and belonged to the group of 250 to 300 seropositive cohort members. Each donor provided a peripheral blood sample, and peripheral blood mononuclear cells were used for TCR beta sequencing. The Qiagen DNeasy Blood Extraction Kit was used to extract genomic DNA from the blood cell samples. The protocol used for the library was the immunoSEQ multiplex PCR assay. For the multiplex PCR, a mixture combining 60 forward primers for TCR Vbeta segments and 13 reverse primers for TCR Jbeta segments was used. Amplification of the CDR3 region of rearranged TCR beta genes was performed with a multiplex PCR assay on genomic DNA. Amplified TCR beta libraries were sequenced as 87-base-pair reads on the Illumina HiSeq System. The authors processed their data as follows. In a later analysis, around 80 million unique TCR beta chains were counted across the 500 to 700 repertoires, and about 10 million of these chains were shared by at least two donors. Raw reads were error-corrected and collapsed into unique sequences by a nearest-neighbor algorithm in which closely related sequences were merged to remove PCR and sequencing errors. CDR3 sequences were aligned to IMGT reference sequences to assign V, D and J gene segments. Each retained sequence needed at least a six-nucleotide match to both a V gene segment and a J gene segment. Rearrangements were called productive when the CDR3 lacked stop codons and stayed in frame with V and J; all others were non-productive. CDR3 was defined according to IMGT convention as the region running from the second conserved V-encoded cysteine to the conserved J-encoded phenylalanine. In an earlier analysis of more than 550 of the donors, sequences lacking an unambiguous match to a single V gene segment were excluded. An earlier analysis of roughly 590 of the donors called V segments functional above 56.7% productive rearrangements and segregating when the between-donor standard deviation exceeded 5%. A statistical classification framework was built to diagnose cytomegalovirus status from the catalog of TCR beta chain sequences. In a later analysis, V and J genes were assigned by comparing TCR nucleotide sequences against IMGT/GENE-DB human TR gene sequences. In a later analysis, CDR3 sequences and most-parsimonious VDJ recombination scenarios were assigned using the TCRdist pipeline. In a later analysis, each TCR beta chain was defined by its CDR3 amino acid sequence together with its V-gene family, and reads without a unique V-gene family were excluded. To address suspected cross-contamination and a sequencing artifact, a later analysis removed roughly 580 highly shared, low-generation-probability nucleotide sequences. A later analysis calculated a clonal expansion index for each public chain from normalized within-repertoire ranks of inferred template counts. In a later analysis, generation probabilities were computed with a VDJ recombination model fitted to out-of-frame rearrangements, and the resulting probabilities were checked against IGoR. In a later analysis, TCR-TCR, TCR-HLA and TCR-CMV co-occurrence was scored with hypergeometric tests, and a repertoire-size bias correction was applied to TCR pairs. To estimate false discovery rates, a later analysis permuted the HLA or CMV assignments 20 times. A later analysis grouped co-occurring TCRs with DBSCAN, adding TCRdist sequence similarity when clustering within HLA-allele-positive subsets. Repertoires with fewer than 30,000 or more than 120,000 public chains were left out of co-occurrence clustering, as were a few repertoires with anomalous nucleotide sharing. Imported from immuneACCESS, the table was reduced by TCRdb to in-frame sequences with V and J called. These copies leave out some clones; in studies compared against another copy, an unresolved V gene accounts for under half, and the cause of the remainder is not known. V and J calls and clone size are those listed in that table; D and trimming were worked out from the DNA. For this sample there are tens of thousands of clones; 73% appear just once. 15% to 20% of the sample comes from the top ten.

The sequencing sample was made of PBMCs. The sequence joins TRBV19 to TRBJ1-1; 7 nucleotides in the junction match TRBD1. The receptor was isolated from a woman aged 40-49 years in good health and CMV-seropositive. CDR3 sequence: CASSIDRDTEAFF. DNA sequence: TGTGCCAGTAGTATCGACAGGGACACTGAAGCTTTCTTT.